Shown below are 18 T cell receptor beta chains from a single sample sequenced in a study of blood T cell repertoires in COVID-19. Method: immunoSEQ multiplex PCR; TCRdb's copy keeps in-frame clones and lacks some. The sample shows 150,000 or so clones, 87% of them seen only once. The material sequenced was peripheral blood. These receptors all come from a man at least 80 years old with acute or convalescent COVID-19.

The genes are TRBV5-4 and TRBJ1-2; 8 bases map to TRBD1. The CDR3 runs to 13 residues. Trimming removed 2 bases from V and 4 bases from J; junction bases left unmatched: 1. CDR1 is SGHNT, CDR2 YYREEE, per germline (reference sequence). The CDR3 nucleotides read TGTGCCAGCAGCTTTGACAGGGGCTATGGCTACACCTTC. It codes for CASSFDRGYGYTF. The entire variable domain, with the rest obtained from reference TRBV5-4 and TRBJ1-2, is as follows: ETGVTQSPTHLIKTRGQQVTLRCSSQSGHNTVSWYQQALGQGPQFIFQYYREEENGRGNFPPRFSGLQFPNYSSELNVNALELDDSALYLCASSFDRGYGYTFGSGTRLTVV.

CDR3 loop: CAWSVSPYEQYF. The CDR3 DNA reads as TGTGCCTGGAGTGTGTCTCCCTACGAGCAGTACTTC. This chain links TRBV30 with TRBJ2-7; the D is unclear. Trimming left V 0 bases short and J 2 bases short, with 5 bases between. Germline CDR1 and CDR2: GTSNPN and SVGIG (reference sequence). The CDR3 has 12 amino acids.

This sequence joins TRBV6-5 and TRBJ2-1; TRBD2 might be the D (6 bases). Germline-derived CDR1 and CDR2 are MNHEY and SVGAGI. V was pared by 6 bases and J by 8 bases, with 17 bases between. The CDR3 spans 14 residues. The DNA of the CDR3 is TGTGCCAGCAGGGTCGGACTACTATCCGATGAGCAGTTCTTC. Translating gives CASRVGLLSDEQFF.

This chain joins TRBV6-1 and TRBJ2-1, with TRBD2 matching 7 bases. This CDR3 comprises 17 residues. Germline V lookup: CDR1 MNHNS, CDR2 SASEGT. V dropped 3 bases and J dropped 7; count of bases not matched to a gene: 15. The CDR3 is CASSEGPVVGAGNEQFF. The CDR3 coding sequence is TGTGCCAGCAGTGAGGGCCCTGTGGTGGGAGCGGGGAATGAGCAGTTCTTC.

The CDR3 here is CASSLSVGGYTF. The DNA for the CDR3 is TGTGCCAGCAGCTTAAGCGTTGGTGGCTACACCTTC. The chain couples TRBV7-9 to TRBJ1-2; D gene unclear. This CDR3 has 12 amino acids. Germline CDR1 SEHNR, CDR2 FQNEAQ (reference sequence). Trimming removed 2 bases at V and 7 bases at J, with 8 bases between.

This clone was detected once. The chain has TRBV11-3 and TRBJ2-7; D might be TRBD2 (5 bases). The length of the CDR3 is 13 residues. Germline-derived CDR1 and CDR2 are SGHNT and YENEEA. V dropped 3 bases and J dropped 2 bases, with 8 bases sitting between them. CDR3 sequence reads: CASSLRATYEQYF. In DNA, the CDR3 is TGTGCCAGCAGCTTGAGGGCGACCTACGAGCAGTACTTC.

A single count supports this clone. The genes are TRBV5-1 and TRBJ1-2; 7 bases fit TRBD1. The ends lost 4 bases at V and 4 bases at J; junction bases unmatched: 7. This CDR3 is 14 amino acids long. Germline V gene sequence: CDR1 SGHRS, CDR2 YFSETQ. CDR3 DNA: TGCGCCAGCAGCCCTACCGGACAGGTCTATGGCTACACCTTC. Translating it yields CASSPTGQVYGYTF.

This clone was counted between two and nine times. The V call is TRBV7-8, the J call TRBJ2-6; 7 bases agree with TRBD1. Trimming cost V 5 bases and J 2 bases; bases outside gene matches: 3. CDR3 length equals 15 residues. Germline V lookup: CDR1 SGHVS, CDR2 FQNEAQ. CDR3 amino acids: CASSDDRAGANVLTF. CDR3 coding DNA: TGTGCCAGCAGCGACGACAGGGCTGGGGCCAACGTCCTGACTTTC.

The chain is built from TRBV28 and TRBJ1-1, with D unclear. Germline-derived CDR1 and CDR2 are MDHEN and SYDVKM. This CDR3 spans 15 amino acids. Deletions cut 6 bases from V and 0 bases from J, with 14 bases between. The chain's CDR3 is CASRLSVTLNTEAFF. The CDR3 coding sequence is TGTGCCAGCAGGCTCAGTGTTACCTTGAACACTGAAGCTTTCTTT.

CDR3 amino acids: CATSRVTGLGTEAFF. In DNA, the CDR3 is TGTGCCACCAGCAGAGTGACAGGGCTGGGCACTGAAGCTTTCTTT. V usage is TRBV15 and J usage is TRBJ1-1; 7 bases align to TRBD1. Germline CDR1 and CDR2: LNHNV and YYDKDF (reference sequence). The ends lost 1 base at V and 4 bases at J; junction bases unmatched: 6. This CDR3 contains 15 residues.

The rearrangement uses TRBV14 and TRBJ1-3, with TRBD1 as a possible D gene (5 bases). The CDR3 loop spans 14 amino acids. Trimming took off 4 bases at V and 2 bases at J, with 9 bases between the two ends. Germline CDR1 SGHDN, CDR2 FVKESK. The chain's CDR3 is CASSLAGTGNTIYF. The CDR3 nucleotides are TGTGCCAGCAGCCTTGCAGGGACTGGAAACACCATATATTTT.

The genes are TRBV5-1 and TRBJ1-3; 8 bases line up with TRBD1. Germline trimming cut 4 bases from V and 6 bases from J; bases unmatched to any gene: 6. The germline V gene has CDR1 SGHRS and CDR2 YFSETQ. The CDR3 spans 14 residues. The CDR3 loop is CASSAGQGQNTIYF. The CDR3 nucleotides read TGCGCCAGCAGCGCCGGACAGGGCCAAAACACCATATATTTT.

The CDR3 here is CAISGGQTDTQYF. DNA of the CDR3: TGTGCCATCAGTGGGGGACAGACAGATACGCAGTATTTT. The rearrangement uses TRBV10-3 and TRBJ2-3, with 7 bases that match TRBD1. The CDR3 contains 13 residues. V shed 4 bases and J 3 bases; nucleotides not matched to a gene: 1. Germline CDR1 is ENHRY and CDR2 is SYGVKD.

V and J are TRBV6-5 and TRBJ2-1, with TRBD1 matching over 10 bases. Germline V gene data show CDR1 as MNHEY and CDR2 as SVGAGI. Trimming at V came to 2 bases and at J to 6 bases, leaving 4 bases not matched to a gene. CDR3 size: 15 residues. The DNA of the CDR3 is TGTGCCAGCAGTTACCGGGACAGGGGTATCAATGAGCAGTTCTTC. Protein product: CASSYRDRGINEQFF.

The chain has TRBV5-1 and TRBJ1-4; D unresolved. Trimming left V 2 bases short and J 7 bases short, with 12 bases between. Per germline, CDR1 SGHRS and CDR2 YFSETQ. The CDR3 has 14 amino acids. CDR3 sequence reads: CASSLAGMGEKLFF. The CDR3, as DNA: TGCGCCAGCAGCTTAGCGGGAATGGGTGAAAAACTGTTTTTT.

V usage is TRBV11-2 and J usage is TRBJ2-7, with D perhaps matching TRBD2 (5 bases). V was clipped by 5 bases and J by 0 bases, with 14 bases between them. The CDR3 covers 15 residues. Germline loops: CDR1 SGHAT, CDR2 FQNNGV. This CDR3 is CASSRDPGYSYEQYF. DNA of the CDR3: TGTGCCAGCAGCCGCGATCCGGGATACTCCTACGAGCAGTACTTC.

The chain combines TRBV28 with TRBJ1-2; D may be TRBD1 (5 bases). V was shortened by 4 bases and J by 6 bases, with 12 bases between the two germline ends. CDR1 is MDHEN, CDR2 SYDVKM, per germline. This CDR3 is 13 amino acids long. The CDR3 spells CASSYMGRNGYTF. The CDR3, as DNA: TGTGCCAGCAGTTATATGGGGCGCAATGGCTACACCTTC.

This chain joins TRBV15 and TRBJ1-1; D is unresolved. Germline V CDR1 and CDR2: LNHNV, YYDKDF (reference sequence). The CDR3 loop spans 15 amino acids. V was cut by 0 bases and J by 1 base, with 9 bases left in between. The CDR3 region is CATSREPTGNTEAFF. CDR3 sequence (DNA): TGTGCCACCAGCAGAGAACCCACGGGGAACACTGAAGCTTTCTTT.